This is a list of T cell receptor beta chains from one sample in a study of Graves' ophthalmopathy and Graves' hyperthyroidism. TCRdb recomputed calls from the multiplex PCR reads with MiXCR, one row per CDR3 protein. In the table there are 450,000 or so distinct CDR3 sequences, around 15% of which are singletons. The sequenced material came from blood. These receptors originate from a woman in her thirties with Graves' ophthalmopathy. Each CDR3 is given with its conserved first and last residue. A D gene is named only where the DNA matches it firmly. The size of a clone is reported for some rows only, either as once, few or many, or as a class for expanded clones.

j_call clone_size v_call d_call cdr3_aa cdr3_nt
TRBJ1-1 many TRBV5-1 - CASSPQGWDTEAFF TGCGCCAGCAGCCCTCAGGGGTGGGACACTGAAGCTTTCTTT
TRBJ1-3 many TRBV12-3/TRBV12-4 - CASSPDGSSGNTIYF TGTGCCAGCAGTCCCGACGGATCCTCTGGAAACACCATATATTTT
TRBJ1-1 many TRBV29-1 - CSVEDLSQTEAFF TGCAGCGTTGAAGATCTCTCGCAGACTGAAGCTTTCTTT
TRBJ1-1 many TRBV6-5 - CASSYKVRGNTEAFF TGTGCCAGCAGTTACAAGGTCAGAGGGAACACTGAAGCTTTCTTT
TRBJ2-7 many TRBV4-1 TRBD1 CASSQEPTGRTYEQYF TGCGCCAGCAGCCAAGAGCCGACAGGGCGGACCTACGAGCAGTACTTC
TRBJ2-7 many TRBV15 - CATSTLDSYEQYF TGTGCCACCAGCACTTTGGACTCCTACGAGCAGTACTTC
TRBJ2-7 - TRBV15 - CATQDGRTTHEQYF TGTGCCACCCAAGATGGACGGACCACCCACGAGCAGTACTTC
TRBJ1-5 many TRBV10-1 - CASSRAPQGQPQHF TGCGCCAGCAGCAGAGCCCCACAGGGACAGCCCCAGCATTTT
TRBJ2-7 many TRBV11-2 TRBD2 CASRQTGTSGGGEQYF TGTGCCAGCAGGCAGACCGGGACTAGCGGTGGGGGCGAGCAGTACTTC
TRBJ1-2 many TRBV20-1 - CSASHRTNYGYTF TGCAGTGCTAGTCACAGAACTAACTATGGCTACACCTTC
TRBJ2-7 many TRBV27 - CASSPRQDLYEQYF TGTGCCAGCAGTCCGAGACAGGACCTTTACGAGCAGTACTTC
TRBJ2-5 many TRBV10-3 - CALQKPPEETQYF TGTGCCCTTCAGAAACCCCCTGAAGAGACCCAGTACTTC
TRBJ2-7 many TRBV6-5 - CASSVQGPYEQYF TGTGCCAGCAGCGTACAGGGCCCCTACGAGCAGTACTTC
TRBJ1-6 - TRBV6-5 - CASSYLEEALHF TGTGCCAGCAGTTACCTCGAGGAAGCCCTCCACTTT
TRBJ1-2 many TRBV30 TRBD1 CAWSPGQGYGYTF TGTGCCTGGAGCCCGGGACAGGGTTATGGCTACACCTTC
TRBJ2-1 - TRBV20-1 - CSASAGATYNEQFF TGCAGTGCCTCAGCCGGGGCGACTTATAATGAGCAGTTCTTC
TRBJ2-7 - TRBV20-1 TRBD1 CSAIGTVISYEQYF TGCAGTGCTATCGGGACAGTAATATCCTACGAGCAGTACTTC
TRBJ2-7 - TRBV6-5 - CASSYSFTTVSYEQYF TGTGCCAGCAGTTACTCCTTTACGACAGTTTCCTACGAGCAGTACTTC
TRBJ1-5 few TRBV18 TRBD1 CASSPWQGDNQPQHF TGTGCCAGCTCACCATGGCAGGGGGACAATCAGCCCCAGCATTTT
TRBJ1-1 many TRBV12-3/TRBV12-4 - CATTPGRGVNTEAFF TGTGCCACCACCCCTGGTCGGGGGGTGAACACTGAAGCTTTCTTT